The rows below give T cell receptor beta chains drawn from one sample of a study of beta chain features in type 1 diabetes. Profiling relied on immunoSEQ multiplex PCR, and the TCRdb table lists in-frame clones only, not all of them. The sample includes around 330,000 clones, approximately 10% of them seen just once. Material for sequencing was naive CD4+ T cells from blood. Source of these receptors: a woman under 40 in good health. Each CDR3 is given with its conserved first and last residue. D genes are given only for firm matches. Only part of the rows carry a size: once, few, many, or a class if the clone is expanded.

V gene: TRBV9; D gene: TRBD2; J gene: TRBJ2-1; clone size: few; CDR3 DNA: TGTGCCAGCAGCGTAGGCCGAACTAGCGGGAGTCCCAATGAGCAGTTCTTC; CDR3 protein: CASSVGRTSGSPNEQFF
V gene: TRBV18; D gene: .; J gene: TRBJ1-1; clone size: .; CDR3 DNA: TGTGCCAGCTCACCGGAGGCCGACACTGAAGCTTTCTTT; CDR3 protein: CASSPEADTEAFF
V gene: TRBV6-6; D gene: .; J gene: TRBJ2-5; clone size: .; CDR3 DNA: TGTGCCAGCAGTTACTCGTTTATGTTTCGTGAGACCCAGTACTTC; CDR3 protein: CASSYSFMFRETQYF
V gene: TRBV7-9; D gene: .; J gene: TRBJ1-1; clone size: few; CDR3 DNA: TGTGCCAGCAGCCGACGAGGCACTGAAGCTTTCTTT; CDR3 protein: CASSRRGTEAFF
V gene: TRBV7-2; D gene: .; J gene: TRBJ1-5; clone size: few; CDR3 DNA: TGTGCCAGCAGCTTAGTACAGGGCAATCAGCCCCAGCATTTT; CDR3 protein: CASSLVQGNQPQHF
V gene: TRBV30; D gene: .; J gene: TRBJ2-1; clone size: few; CDR3 DNA: TGTGCCTGGAGCGCCCACCCCGCCGGGGGCTCCTACAATGAGCAGTTCTTC; CDR3 protein: CAWSAHPAGGSYNEQFF
V gene: TRBV15; D gene: TRBD2; J gene: TRBJ2-1; clone size: few; CDR3 DNA: TGTGCCACCAGCAGAGATGGGAGGGCGGGAGCAGGCCTCAATGAGCAGTTCTTC; CDR3 protein: CATSRDGRAGAGLNEQFF
V gene: TRBV10-3; D gene: TRBD1; J gene: TRBJ2-3; clone size: .; CDR3 DNA: TGTGCCATCAGTGATCCCCCACAGGGGGGCACAGATACGCAGTATTTT; CDR3 protein: CAISDPPQGGTDTQYF
V gene: TRBV25-1; D gene: TRBD2; J gene: TRBJ2-1; clone size: few; CDR3 DNA: TGTGCCAGCAGTGAGGGGGGGAGGGCCGCCTACAATGAGCAGTTCTTC; CDR3 protein: CASSEGGRAAYNEQFF
V gene: TRBV5-1; D gene: .; J gene: TRBJ2-3; clone size: .; CDR3 DNA: TGCGCCAGCAGCTTGAGAAGCGGTGGGAACACAGATACGCAGTATTTT; CDR3 protein: CASSLRSGGNTDTQYF
V gene: TRBV11-1; D gene: TRBD2; J gene: TRBJ2-1; clone size: few; CDR3 DNA: TGTGCCAGCAGCTTATCCACTAGCGGGAATGAGCAGTTCTTC; CDR3 protein: CASSLSTSGNEQFF
V gene: TRBV23-1; D gene: TRBD2; J gene: TRBJ2-3; clone size: .; CDR3 DNA: TGTGCCAGCAGCCACCCGGGGGGTGAGGATACGCAGTATTTT; CDR3 protein: CASSHPGGEDTQYF
V gene: TRBV4-2; D gene: .; J gene: TRBJ2-1; clone size: .; CDR3 DNA: TGTGCCAGCAGCCAAGAACTTTACAATGAGCAGTTCTTC; CDR3 protein: CASSQELYNEQFF
V gene: TRBV5-1; D gene: .; J gene: TRBJ2-2; clone size: few; CDR3 DNA: TGCGCCAGCAGCTTGGCAGGCGGGACCGGGGAGCTGTTTTTT; CDR3 protein: CASSLAGGTGELFF
V gene: TRBV18; D gene: TRBD1; J gene: TRBJ2-5; clone size: .; CDR3 DNA: TGTGCCAGCTCACCGTTTATAGAGGGACAGTCCCAAGAGACCCAGTACTTC; CDR3 protein: CASSPFIEGQSQETQYF
V gene: TRBV4-3; D gene: TRBD2; J gene: TRBJ2-3; clone size: .; CDR3 DNA: TGCGCCAGCAGCCAATGGGCGGGGGTAATTACAGATACGCAGTATTTT; CDR3 protein: CASSQWAGVITDTQYF
V gene: TRBV18; D gene: .; J gene: TRBJ2-6; clone size: .; CDR3 DNA: TGTGCCAGCTCACCGGGCTACTCTGGGGCCAACGTCCTGACTTTC; CDR3 protein: CASSPGYSGANVLTF